The T cell receptor beta chain described here comes from a study of blood T cell repertoires in COVID-19. The germline V gene encodes CDR1 SNHLY and CDR2 FYNNEI. The CDR3 has 15 residues. Trimming took 6 bases from V and 2 from J; bases not matched to a gene: 7. This clone was detected once. Produced via immunoSEQ multiplex PCR; TCRdb's table is partial and in-frame only. The sample holds 290,000 or so clones, 70% to 90% seen once. The V and J genes are TRBV2 and TRBJ2-3; TRBD2 aligns across 8 bases. Sequencing was performed on peripheral blood. The sequence was obtained from a man between 50 and 59 years old with active or convalescent COVID-19. CDR3 loop: CASRRAGAPTDTQYF. CDR3 nucleotide sequence: TGTGCCAGCAGACGAGCGGGGGCCCCCACAGATACGCAGTATTTT.